These 21 T cell receptor beta chains were sequenced from one sample in a study of blood T cell repertoires in COVID-19. Generated by immunoSEQ multiplex PCR, the TCRdb table keeps only in-frame clones and is missing some. The table shows some 98,000 clones, with approximately 80% occurring only once. Sequencing was performed on peripheral blood. The receptors come from a human donor in a cohort sampled during active COVID-19.

This clone was found once. V and J are TRBV4-1 and TRBJ1-6; 7 positions match TRBD1. The CDR3 is 14 residues long. Germline V gene data show CDR1 as MGHRA and CDR2 as YSYEKL. Losses at the gene ends were 6 bases for V and 6 bases for J; bases not matched to a gene: 5. The CDR3 loop reads CASSRDRANSPLHF. The CDR3 DNA reads as TGCGCCAGCAGTCGCGACAGGGCTAATTCACCCCTCCACTTT.

The chain employs TRBV11-3 and TRBJ2-7; D is perhaps TRBD2 (6 bases). Trimming left V 2 bases short and J 1 base short, with 9 bases between. In germline, CDR1 is SGHNT, CDR2 YENEEA. This CDR3 spans 14 amino acids. The CDR3 here is CASSLSGGSYEQYF. CDR3 in DNA: TGTGCCAGCAGCTTAAGCGGAGGGTCCTACGAGCAGTACTTC.

This clone came up a few times. This rearrangement joins TRBV28 to TRBJ1-2, with D maybe TRBD1 (5 bases). Germline values: CDR1 MDHEN, CDR2 SYDVKM. V gave up 7 bases and J gave up 2 bases, with 14 bases separating them. The CDR3 contains 14 residues. CDR3 sequence: CASNPGPSNYGYTF. DNA for the CDR3: TGTGCCAGCAATCCAGGGCCCTCCAACTATGGCTACACCTTC.

V and J are TRBV4-1 and TRBJ2-7; D perhaps matches TRBD2 (6 bases). V lost 0 bases and J lost 1, with 13 bases in between. The CDR3 has 16 amino acids. Germline-derived CDR1 and CDR2 are MGHRA and YSYEKL. CDR3 region: CASSQDLWGRSYEQYF. CDR3 sequence (DNA): TGCGCCAGCAGCCAAGACCTCTGGGGGAGGTCCTACGAGCAGTACTTC.

J is TRBJ2-5 and V is TRBV6-6; 7 positions agree with TRBD2. CDR3 length: 15 residues. Germline CDR1 and CDR2: MNHNY and SVGAGI (reference sequence). The ends lost 2 bases at V and 5 bases at J; junction bases unmatched: 8. The DNA for the CDR3 is TGTGCCAGCAGTTACGACGCGGGAGTTTGGGAGACCCAGTACTTC. Translation gives CASSYDAGVWETQYF.

The gene calls are TRBV5-8 and TRBJ2-2; possibly TRBD2 for D (6 bases). This CDR3 has 16 residues. V gave up 5 bases and J gave up 7 bases, with 21 bases separating them. Germline CDR1 is SGHTS and CDR2 is YDEGEE. CDR3 bases: TGTGCCAGCAGTCGTTGGAGGGGAGGTGTGGACGGGGAGCTGTTTTTT. Amino acid sequence: CASSRWRGGVDGELFF.

This clone was recorded many times. CDR3 bases: TGCAGCGTTGTTGCCTTAGCGGGAGGTGTTGGGGAGCTGTTTTTT. Amino acid sequence: CSVVALAGGVGELFF. V is TRBV29-1 and J is TRBJ2-2; 10 bases match TRBD2. Losses at the gene ends were 4 bases for V and 8 bases for J; bases not matched to a gene: 10. Germline lookup yields CDR1 SQVTM and CDR2 ANQGSEA. The CDR3 spans 15 residues.

The chain links TRBV3-1 (or the pseudogene TRBV3-2) to TRBJ2-5; 12 nucleotides line up with TRBD2. The V gene end was trimmed by 4 bases and the J gene end by 4 bases; junction bases not matched to a gene: 1. The CDR3 sequence is 14 residues long. Germline CDR1 LGHDT, CDR2 YNNKEL (reference sequence). CDR3 in DNA: TGTGCCAGCAGCCCGGGACTAGCGGGAGAGACCCAGTACTTC. Translating gives CASSPGLAGETQYF.

The chain recombines TRBV30 with TRBJ2-7; D gene ambiguous. V lost 5 bases, J lost 2 bases, and 7 bases lay in between. Germline-derived CDR1 and CDR2 are GTSNPN and SVGIG (reference sequence). This CDR3 comprises 11 residues. CDR3 sequence (DNA): TGTGCCTGGGGGTTTACCTACGAGCAGTACTTC. This sequence encodes CAWGFTYEQYF.

This chain connects TRBV5-1 to TRBJ2-1, with TRBD1 identical over 7 bases. Germline V CDR1 and CDR2: SGHRS, YFSETQ. After removal of 1 base from V and 6 bases from J, the junction contained 4 bases not matched to a gene. The CDR3 covers 14 residues. The DNA of the CDR3 is TGCGCCAGCAGCTTGACAGGGGCAGCCAATGAGCAGTTCTTC. Protein: CASSLTGAANEQFF.

The chain carries TRBV24-1 and TRBJ2-1; 9 nucleotides line up with TRBD2. Germline trimming cut 1 base from V and 7 bases from J; bases unmatched to any gene: 16. Germline CDR1 reads KGHDR; CDR2 reads SFDVKD. The CDR3 is 19 residues long. The CDR3 loop reads CATSDFSKGMGTSRNEQFF. CDR3 DNA sequence: TGTGCCACCAGTGATTTTTCCAAGGGAATGGGGACTAGCCGTAATGAGCAGTTCTTC.

Notes on this clone: At one of its ends the junction is not consistent with the germline gene, which may arise from a read error. The chain links TRBV18 to TRBJ1-2, with TRBD1 matching over 9 bases. Germline V CDR1 and CDR2: KGHSH, LQKENI. The CDR3 is made up of 13 amino acids. CDR3: CASSPLQGATSGF. CDR3 in DNA: TGTGCCAGCTCACCATTACAGGGGGCGACCTCTGGCTTC. The whole variable domain, filled in from reference TRBV18 and TRBJ1-2, reads NAGVMQNPRHLVRRRGQEARLRCSPMKGHSHVYWYRQLPEEGLKFMVYLQKENIIDESGMPKERFSAEFPKEGPSILRIQQVVRGDSAAYFCASSPLQGATSGFGSGTRLTVV.

J is TRBJ2-7 and V is TRBV10-3; TRBD1 agrees at 9 bases. The CDR3 is made up of 15 amino acids. V was clipped by 0 bases and J by 2 bases; unmatched bases: 2. Germline CDR1 and CDR2: ENHRY and SYGVKD. The CDR3 sequence: CAISESGTGTYEQYF. The CDR3 bases are TGTGCCATCAGTGAGTCGGGGACAGGGACCTACGAGCAGTACTTC.

V and J are TRBV6-5 and TRBJ1-2, with TRBD1 matching over 8 bases. Germline V gene lookup returns CDR1 MNHEY and CDR2 SVGAGI. V was clipped by 9 bases and J by 0 bases; unmatched bases: 3. The CDR3 covers 13 residues. Here the CDR3 DNA reads TGTGCCAGTGGGACAGGATCTAACTATGGCTACACCTTC. Translation gives CASGTGSNYGYTF.

This rearrangement joins TRBV6-5 to TRBJ1-5; TRBD1 matches 10 bases. Germline V lookup: CDR1 MNHEY, CDR2 SVGAGI. This CDR3 region has 12 residues. V was clipped by 6 bases and J by 11 bases; unmatched bases: 4. CDR3 loop: CASRRGQGTQHF. In nucleotides, the CDR3 is TGTGCCAGCAGGAGGGGACAGGGGACCCAGCATTTT.

This chain links TRBV27 with TRBJ1-4; 7 positions agree with TRBD1. Germline loops: CDR1 MNHEY, CDR2 SMNVEV (reference sequence). The CDR3 sequence is 19 residues long. The J segment lost 7 bases and the V segment lost 1 base, leaving 18 bases of the junction unmatched. As DNA, the CDR3 is TGTGCCAGCAGTTTATACCTGACAGGGTTCGAACCTCCGGGTGAAAAACTGTTTTTT. It encodes CASSLYLTGFEPPGEKLFF. The whole variable domain, filled in from reference TRBV27 and TRBJ1-4, reads EAQVTQNPRYLITVTGKKLTVTCSQNMNHEYMSWYRQDPGLGLRQIYYSMNVEVTDKGDVPEGYKVSRKEKRNFPLILESPSPNQTSLYFCASSLYLTGFEPPGEKLFFGSGTQLSVL.

This chain uses TRBV5-4 with TRBJ2-7; 7 nucleotides match TRBD2. The CDR3 is made up of 15 amino acids. The junction had 13 bases not matched to a gene; V was cut back by 2 bases and J by 8 bases. CDR1 is SGHNT, CDR2 YYREEE, per germline (reference sequence). The CDR3 loop is CASSLGSRRELKQYF. The CDR3 DNA reads TGTGCCAGCAGCTTAGGGTCGAGGCGGGAGTTGAAGCAGTACTTC.

The chain combines TRBV27 with TRBJ2-7; D is unclear. CDR3 length: 13 amino acids. The germline V and J ends were trimmed by 5 bases and 0 bases, with 8 bases remaining between them. Germline lookup yields CDR1 MNHEY and CDR2 SMNVEV (reference sequence). The CDR3 is CASSPSNSYEQYF. CDR3 DNA: TGTGCCAGCAGTCCCTCTAACTCCTACGAGCAGTACTTC.

The sample holds a few counts of this clone. This rearrangement joins TRBV23-1 to TRBJ2-7; a weak D match, TRBD2 (6 bases). TRBV23-1 is classed as an ORF, of uncertain function. This CDR3 spans 15 amino acids. Trimming left V 3 bases short and J 6 bases short, with 18 bases between. CDR3 DNA sequence: TGCGCCAGCAGTCACCCCCGGGGGATCCCCTCCGAGCAGTACTTC. The encoded protein is CASSHPRGIPSEQYF.

The J gene is TRBJ2-6, the V gene TRBV7-9; possibly TRBD2 for D (5 bases). This CDR3 has 16 residues. V dropped 2 bases and J dropped 2 bases, with 10 bases sitting between them. Germline CDR1 SEHNR, CDR2 FQNEAQ (reference sequence). This CDR3 is CASSLLAGTGANVLTF. The CDR3 nucleotides are TGTGCCAGCAGCTTATTGGCCGGGACTGGGGCCAACGTCCTGACTTTC. Full variable domain (rest looked up from reference TRBV7-9 and TRBJ2-6): DTGVSQNPRHKITKRGQNVTFRCDPISEHNRLYWYRQTLGQGPEFLTYFQNEAQLEKSRLLSDRFSAERPKGSFSTLEIQRTEQGDSAMYLCASSLLAGTGANVLTFGAGSRLTVL.

The chain joins TRBV27 to TRBJ2-3, with a tentative D call TRBD1 (5 bases). The CDR3 totals 13 residues. V dropped 5 bases and J dropped 4 bases, with 10 bases sitting between them. The germline CDR1 and CDR2 sequences are MNHEY and SMNVEV (reference sequence). The CDR3 sequence: CASSRQFPDTQYF. The CDR3 nucleotides read TGTGCCAGCAGTAGACAGTTCCCAGATACGCAGTATTTT.